Following are 29 T cell receptor beta chains from one sample sequenced in a study of tumor and adjacent non-tumor tissue in lung cancer. TCRbeta libraries were built with three rounds of nested PCR, modified from ARM-PCR. One entry per CDR3 protein, called by TCRdb with MiXCR from the multiplex PCR reads. In the table there are 75,000 to 95,000 distinct CDR3 sequences, more than 65% of which are singletons. RNA was extracted from bulk tissue without any cell sorting. More than 3 cm separated this lung sample from the edge of the tumor. The sample comprised distant non-tumor lung tissue. The receptors derive from a woman aged 50 to 60 with non-small cell lung cancer.

Points on this clonotype: Here the CDR3 omits its conserved ending phenylalanine or tryptophan, so a read error is the likely source. The gene calls are TRBV14 and TRBJ2-1; 12 bases agree with TRBD2. Germline CDR1 reads SGHDN; CDR2 reads FVKESK. The V and J ends lost 1 base and 5 bases, in that order; junction bases with no gene match: 9. This CDR3 comprises 18 residues. The CDR3 is CASSQAPSGRAGDNEQFL. The CDR3 DNA reads as TGTGCCAGCAGCCAAGCTCCTAGCGGGAGGGCCGGTGACAATGAGCAGTTCCTC.

On this clonotype itself: The junction and the germline gene differ at one end; a read error may be behind it. V gene TRBV5-4 combines with J gene TRBJ2-2, with 9 nucleotides matching TRBD1. From germline, CDR1 is SGHNT and CDR2 YYREEE (reference sequence). The CDR3 covers 15 residues. The CDR3 nucleotides are TGTACCAGCGGCCGGGACAGGGCGGACACCGGGGAGCTGTTTTTT. Encoded protein: CTSGRDRADTGELFF.

V usage is TRBV20-1 and J usage is TRBJ2-1; 7 nucleotides match TRBD2. Trimming took 2 bases from V and 2 from J; bases not matched to a gene: 0. Germline-derived CDR1 and CDR2 are DFQATT and SNEGSKA (reference sequence). The CDR3 spans 13 residues. The CDR3 DNA reads as TGCAGTGCTAGACTAGCGGCCTACAATGAGCAGTTCTTC. Translated, it gives CSARLAAYNEQFF.

In regard to this clonotype: One end of the junction varies from germline; a read error may be responsible. The J gene is TRBJ2-7, the V gene TRBV12-3 or TRBV12-4, with TRBD2 identical over 13 bases. This CDR3 has 15 residues. The CDR3 DNA follows: TGTGCCAGCAGTATTCAACTAGCGGGAGGGGGTGAGCAATACTTC. Translated, it gives CASSIQLAGGGEQYF.

The V and J genes are TRBV11-2 and TRBJ2-7, with no clear D. CDR1 and CDR2 (germline): SGHAT, FQNNGV. The CDR3 extends over 13 amino acids. V lost 7 bases, J lost 6 bases, and 16 bases lay in between. The CDR3 is CASNLESSVEQYF. DNA of the CDR3: TGTGCCAGCAACTTGGAGTCGTCGGTCGAGCAGTACTTC.

The CDR3 DNA sequence: TGTGCCAGCAGCTTAAGGACAGGGAAAGAGACCCAGTACTTC. It yields the protein CASSLRTGKETQYF. V and J are TRBV7-2 and TRBJ2-5; the match to TRBD1 covers 8 bases. The CDR3 is 14 residues long. Per germline, CDR1 SGHTA and CDR2 FQGNSA. Trimming at V came to 2 bases and at J to 3 bases, leaving 2 bases not matched to a gene.

On this clonotype itself: At one of its ends the junction is not consistent with the germline gene, which may arise from a read error. This chain uses TRBV6-5 with TRBJ1-5, with no clear D. Germline V CDR1 and CDR2: MNHEY, SVGAGI. The CDR3 covers 14 residues. As DNA, the CDR3 is TGCGCCGTCAGTCCCAGGAGTGGGAATCAGCCCCAGCATTTT. Translating it yields CAVSPRSGNQPQHF.

This clonotype was picked up one time. The conserved closing phenylalanine or tryptophan is absent in this CDR3, likely reflecting a read error. The rearrangement uses TRBV29-1 and TRBJ2-1; D is undetermined. The length of the CDR3 is 14 residues. CDR1 and CDR2 (germline): SQVTM, ANQGSEA. This chain's CDR3 is CNVEDWSSYNEQFL. CDR3 nucleotides: TGCAATGTTGAAGACTGGAGCTCCTACAATGAGCAGTTCTTA.

V and J are TRBV5-1 and TRBJ2-7; 8 positions agree with TRBD1. With V trimmed by 5 bases and J by 6 bases, 10 bases remained unmatched. The CDR3 contains 14 residues. Germline assignment: CDR1 SGHRS and CDR2 YFSETQ. Here the CDR3 reads CASRTGTGPREQYF. The DNA for the CDR3 is TGCGCCAGCAGAACCGGGACAGGTCCCCGCGAGCAGTACTTC.

On this clonotype itself: One junction end does not reproduce the germline sequence, and a read error may be involved. The chain has TRBV6-6 and TRBJ2-4, with D perhaps given as TRBD1 or TRBD2 (6 bases each). The CDR3 covers 16 residues. Germline V gene sequence: CDR1 MNHNY, CDR2 SVGAGI (reference sequence). CDR3: CASSPGGGKFRNIQYF. The CDR3 DNA follows: TGTGCTAGCAGTCCCGGAGGGGGGAAGTTTAGAAACATTCAGTACTTC.

In its sample, this clonotype ranks as medium-sized. The chain recombines TRBV10-3 with TRBJ2-3; unclear D gene. V gave up 0 bases and J gave up 5 bases, with 9 bases separating them. This CDR3 comprises 14 residues. The germline V gene encodes CDR1 ENHRY and CDR2 SYGVKD. CDR3 sequence: CAISESIVGDTQYF. The CDR3 DNA follows: TGTGCCATCAGTGAGTCGATAGTAGGAGATACGCAGTATTTT.

The V and J genes are TRBV6-1 and TRBJ1-5, with D maybe TRBD1 (6 bases). The CDR3 has 14 residues. Germline V lookup: CDR1 MNHNS, CDR2 SASEGT. Trimming pared 9 bases from V and 1 base from J, leaving 13 bases between. The CDR3 bases are TGTGCCAGTAAGGGAAGGGGGAGCAATCAGCCCCAGCATTTT. It yields the protein CASKGRGSNQPQHF.

With regard to this clonotype: Because the CDR3 is missing its conserved closing phenylalanine or tryptophan, this is likely a read error. V is TRBV4-2 and J is TRBJ1-5; D remains ambiguous. CDR3 size: 15 residues. Looked up from germline, CDR1 is LGHNA and CDR2 is YNFKEQ. The CDR3 here is CARSHDLTSNQPQHL. CDR3 bases: TGTGCCAGAAGCCATGACCTCACTAGCAATCAGCCCCAGCATCTT.

The chain combines TRBV6-5 with TRBJ2-7; TRBD1 might be the D (5 bases). From germline, CDR1 is MNHEY and CDR2 SVGAGI. This CDR3 has 14 amino acids. This CDR3 reads CVNSPRQRSYEQYF. The CDR3 DNA follows: TGTGTCAACTCTCCCAGACAGAGAAGTTACGAGCAGTACTTC.

Worth noting for this clonotype: The junction shows a germline mismatch at one end, possibly a read error. The chain carries TRBV6-1 and TRBJ2-1, with 8 bases lining up with TRBD2. Germline V CDR1 and CDR2: MNHNS, SASEGT. The CDR3 has 16 amino acids. CDR3 amino acids: CAIRTPGLEQNNEQFF. The DNA for the CDR3 is TGTGCCATCAGAACCCCGGGACTAGAGCAAAACAATGAACAGTTCTTC.

As regards this clonotype: This may stem from a read error, because a much larger clone lies one nucleotide away. The chain recombines TRBV5-4 with TRBJ2-7; TRBD1 is a possible D gene (6 bases). The CDR3 contains 12 residues. Germline V gene data show CDR1 as SGHNT and CDR2 as YYREEE (reference sequence). The CDR3 DNA is TGTGCCAGGGACAGCTACGGCTACGGGCAGTACTTC. Its protein is CARDSYGYGQYF.

Notes on this clonotype: A read error may be the cause here, since a much bigger clone is one base away. The J gene is TRBJ2-1, the V gene TRBV28; tentative D call: TRBD2 (5 bases). The CDR3 runs to 15 residues. Germline CDR1 is MDHEN and CDR2 is SYDVKM. CDR3 residues: CTSSFRLATDNEQFF. CDR3 bases: TGTACCAGCAGTTTTAGGCTAGCAACGGATAATGAGCAGTTCTTC.

This clonotype was observed a handful of times. A junction end diverges from the germline sequence, so it may reflect a read error. The rearrangement uses TRBV11-3 and TRBJ2-2; TRBD2 matches 10 bases. Looked up from germline, CDR1 is SGHNT and CDR2 is YENEEA. The CDR3 totals 16 residues. The CDR3 here is CTSNSRTSGNTGELFF. In DNA form, the CDR3 reads TGTACCAGCAACTCAAGGACTAGCGGAAACACCGGGGAGCTGTTTTTT.

This clonotype has just one count. Its ends do not fully match the called genes, so a read error is possible. The rearrangement links TRBV11-2 to TRBJ2-5; 8 bases line up with TRBD1. This CDR3 region has 14 residues. Germline V CDR1 and CDR2: SGHAT, FQNNGV. The CDR3 DNA follows: TGTACCAGCTGCTTACCAGGGGGCTCGGAGACCCAGTACTTC. This gives the protein CTSCLPGGSETQYF.

Remarks on this clonotype: An end of the junction does not agree with germline; a read error may underlie this. The chain is built from TRBV7-2 and TRBJ1-5; weak D call: TRBD1 (5 bases). Germline loops: CDR1 SGHTA, CDR2 FQGNSA. This CDR3 region has 15 residues. This chain's CDR3 is CASSLGDSSNHPQHF. CDR3 DNA: TGTGCCAGCAGCTTAGGGGACTCAAGCAATCATCCCCAGCATTTT.

With respect to this clonotype: At one boundary the junction diverges from the germline segment, which might be a read error. This CDR3 reads CASSDALEAVPYGQYF. The CDR3 coding sequence is TGTGCCAGCAGCGATGCATTAGAGGCGGTCCCCTACGGGCAGTACTTC. This chain uses TRBV4-2 with TRBJ2-7; D is unresolved. The CDR3 runs to 16 residues. Germline loops: CDR1 LGHNA, CDR2 YNFKEQ.

In the case of this clonotype: This clone may be a read error of a much larger clone one base away. The chain uses TRBV28 and TRBJ2-7, with TRBD2 matching over 10 bases. V lost 3 bases and J lost 3; bases outside the gene matches: 5. CDR1 is MDHEN, CDR2 SYDVKM, per germline. The CDR3 has 15 residues. The CDR3 sequence is CASSFFGTSDYEQYF. Here the CDR3 DNA reads TGTGCCAGCAGTTTCTTCGGGACTAGCGACTACGAGCAGTACTTC.

This clonotype was counted a few times. The chain couples TRBV4-1 to TRBJ1-5; D is perhaps TRBD2 (5 bases). With the DNA end fitting TRBJ2-3 better, the J assignment may be wrong. Germline CDR1 is MGHRA and CDR2 is YSYEKL. This CDR3 is 15 amino acids long. The CDR3 is CASSQVPGYNQPQYF. The CDR3 nucleotides read TGCGCCAGCAGCCAAGTTCCGGGGTACAATCAGCCCCAGTATTTT.

This clonotype is a singleton in its sample. Because the CDR3 is missing its conserved closing phenylalanine or tryptophan, this is likely a read error. The chain employs TRBV6-2 or TRBV6-3 and TRBJ2-5; perhaps TRBD2 as D (6 bases). With 6 bases removed from V and 2 bases from J, the gap between germline ends came to 13 bases. The germline V gene has CDR1 MNHEY and CDR2 SVGEGT. The length of the CDR3 is 14 residues. The CDR3 reads CASRRGAGQETQYS. The CDR3 DNA reads as TGTGCCAGCAGGCGCGGGGCAGGTCAAGAGACCCAGTACTCC.

About this clonotype itself: The junction and the germline gene differ at one end; a read error may be behind it. This rearrangement joins TRBV13 to TRBJ2-4, with a tentative D call TRBD1 (6 bases). This CDR3 contains 17 residues. Germline V gene lookup returns CDR1 PRHDT and CDR2 FYEKMQ (reference sequence). The CDR3 protein is CAGSLETGPLAKNIQYF. The CDR3 DNA reads as TGTGCCGGCAGCTTAGAAACAGGGCCTCTAGCCAAAAACATTCAGTACTTC. The variable domain in full, completed from reference TRBV13 and TRBJ2-4, reads AAGVIQSPRHLIKEKRETATLKCYPIPRHDTVYWYQQGPGQDPQFLISFYEKMQSDKGSIPDRFSAQQFSDYHSELNMSSLELGDSALYFCAGSLETGPLAKNIQYFGAGTRLSVL.

Points on this clonotype: At one of its ends the junction is not consistent with the germline gene, which may arise from a read error. This chain connects TRBV6-5 to TRBJ2-5, with 7 bases aligning to TRBD1. This CDR3 spans 14 amino acids. Germline loops: CDR1 MNHEY, CDR2 SVGAGI. Here the CDR3 DNA reads TGTGCCAGCATTAGACAGGGATACCAAGAGACACAGTACTTC. As protein: CASIRQGYQETQYF.

On this clonotype itself: Sequence at one end of the junction differs from germline and may be a read error. The chain has TRBV10-3 and TRBJ2-7; D call uncertain. The CDR3 loop spans 14 amino acids. Per germline, CDR1 ENHRY and CDR2 SYGVKD. The CDR3 DNA is TGTGCCATCATGGCAGTGGGATACTCCTACAAGCAGTACTTC. This codes for CAIMAVGYSYKQYF.

This clonotype occurred a few times. V and J are TRBV29-1 and TRBJ1-2; D remains ambiguous. The CDR3 extends over 14 amino acids. Between the trimmed V and J ends, which lost 2 bases and 11 bases, there was a span of 21 bases. Germline CDR1 and CDR2: SQVTM and ANQGSEA. DNA of the CDR3: TGCAGCGTTGAACCCGGGGAGAGGGCTTACGGTTACACCTTC. This sequence encodes CSVEPGERAYGYTF. The full variable domain, completed using reference TRBV29-1 and TRBJ1-2, is SAVISQKPSRDICQRGTSLTIQCQVDSQVTMMFWYRQQPGQSLTLIATANQGSEATYESGFVIDKFPISRPNLTFSTLTVSNMSPEDSSIYLCSVEPGERAYGYTFGSGTRLTVV.

A note on this clonotype: An end of the junction differs from the germline gene, which may be a read error. The genes are TRBV29-1 and TRBJ2-7, with unresolved D. The CDR3 runs to 15 residues. The germline V gene has CDR1 SQVTM and CDR2 ANQGSEA. This chain's CDR3 is CRVAPATADHYGQYF. The CDR3 DNA reads as TGCAGGGTGGCCCCCGCGACCGCCGACCACTACGGGCAGTACTTC.